A single sample is the source of the 21 T cell receptor beta chains below, sequenced in a study of shared clonotypes between healthy human individuals (dated by TCRdb to the early 2020s). Libraries were prepared through the immunoSEQ multiplex PCR assay. In TCRdb, the immuneACCESS table is reduced to in-frame sequences with V and J assigned. These tables do not hold every clone; where another copy was compared, an unresolved V gene accounts for under half, and the others remain unexplained. The sample contains some 490,000 clones, 65% to 85% of them found a single time. The top ten clonotypes cover 10% to 15% of the sample. The specimen was PBMCs. The receptors were gathered from a woman aged 40 to 49 in good health. Some clones in this sample may be carry-over from other donors' samples.

The genes are TRBV2 and TRBJ1-1, with 7 positions matching TRBD1. This CDR3 has 14 amino acids. CDR1 SNHLY and CDR2 FYNNEI come from the germline V gene. After removal of 7 bases from V and 5 bases from J, the junction contained 10 bases not matched to a gene. The CDR3 DNA sequence: TGTGCCAGCACCGAACGTACAGGGGAGACTGAAGCTTTCTTT. This translates into CASTERTGETEAFF.

V and J are TRBV5-1 and TRBJ2-3; TRBD2 is a possible D gene (5 bases). Trimming removed 0 bases from V and 1 base from J, with 12 bases in between. The CDR3 spans 16 residues. Per the germline V gene, CDR1 is SGHRS and CDR2 is YFSETQ. The CDR3 nucleotides read TGCGCCAGCAGCTTGGAAATCGCGGGCCGCACAGATACGCAGTATTTT. Residues: CASSLEIAGRTDTQYF.

The chain couples TRBV28 to TRBJ2-5; 7 bases fit TRBD2. The trim removed 2 bases at V and 3 bases at J, leaving 3 bases unmatched. Germline CDR1 is MDHEN and CDR2 is SYDVKM. This CDR3 has 14 amino acids. The CDR3 spells CASSLAAGEETQYF. CDR3 nucleotides: TGTGCCAGCAGTTTAGCTGCGGGAGAAGAGACCCAGTACTTC.

The chain carries TRBV7-9 and TRBJ2-7; D uncertain. The germline V gene has CDR1 SEHNR and CDR2 FQNEAQ (reference sequence). V was shortened by 3 bases and J by 2 bases, with 5 bases between the two germline ends. The CDR3 loop spans 12 amino acids. CDR3 residues: CASSFVTYEQYF. The CDR3 DNA is TGTGCCAGCAGCTTCGTCACCTACGAGCAGTACTTC.

The V and J genes are TRBV5-1 and TRBJ2-7; no clear D. Germline CDR1 and CDR2: SGHRS and YFSETQ. V was trimmed by 0 bases and J by 2 bases, leaving 12 bases between them. The CDR3 is 15 amino acids. CDR3 region: CASSLVPESTYEQYF. As DNA, the CDR3 is TGCGCCAGCAGCTTGGTTCCAGAATCTACCTACGAGCAGTACTTC.

This clone has more than one count but fewer than ten. The V gene is TRBV5-1, the J gene TRBJ2-2; possibly TRBD2 for D (6 bases). The germline V gene has CDR1 SGHRS and CDR2 YFSETQ. The CDR3 sequence is 17 residues long. The V end lost 0 bases, the J end lost 1 base, and 13 bases lay between the germline ends. CDR3 in amino acids: CASSLVLSGLNTGELFF. CDR3 DNA sequence: TGCGCCAGCAGCTTGGTACTTAGCGGACTGAACACCGGGGAGCTGTTTTTT.

A note on this clone: This likely reflects a read error, since a far larger clone is one base away. The chain has TRBV10-2 and TRBJ2-5; no definite D call. Trimming shortened V by 5 bases and J by 7 bases, and 17 bases separated the two germline ends. CDR3 size: 14 residues. The germline V gene encodes CDR1 WSHSY and CDR2 SAAADI. The CDR3 spells CASSNNRRDGTQYF. In nucleotides, the CDR3 is TGCGCCAGCAGTAACAACCGGCGAGATGGGACCCAGTACTTC.

A remark on this clone: It differs at one base from a far larger clone, so likely a read error. J is TRBJ1-2 and V is TRBV6-5, with D hard to call. Germline loops: CDR1 MNHEY, CDR2 SVGAGI. The CDR3 runs to 13 residues. This chain's CDR3 is CATSPPGNYCYTF. The CDR3 nucleotides are TGTGCCACCTCCCCCCCGGGTAACTATTGCTACACCTTC.

The genes are TRBV4-3 and TRBJ2-1; D gene ambiguous. V shed 2 bases and J shed 4 bases, with 9 bases lying between them. Germline V gives CDR1 LGHNA, CDR2 YSLEER. CDR3 length: 14 residues. The CDR3 sequence is CASSQTPGYNEQFF. In DNA, the CDR3 is TGCGCCAGCAGCCAAACCCCCGGGTACAATGAGCAGTTCTTC.

This chain uses TRBV9 with TRBJ2-7; 9 positions match TRBD2. The CDR3 extends over 12 amino acids. J was trimmed by 6 bases and V by 4 bases; bases with no gene match: 2. Germline CDR1 is SGDLS and CDR2 is YYNGEE. The CDR3 DNA follows: TGTGCCAGCAGCCCGGGACTAGCCGAGCAGTACTTC. It specifies CASSPGLAEQYF.

V usage is TRBV5-6 and J usage is TRBJ1-5, with D uncertain. Per germline, CDR1 SGHDT and CDR2 YYEEEE. The V end was cut by 1 base, the J end by 0 bases, with 8 bases between. The CDR3 is 15 residues long. The CDR3 here is CASSLMGYSNQPQHF. The DNA of the CDR3 is TGTGCCAGCAGCTTGATGGGGTATAGCAATCAGCCCCAGCATTTT.

The rearrangement links TRBV6-5 to TRBJ2-2; D unclear. From germline, CDR1 is MNHEY and CDR2 SVGAGI. The CDR3 has 12 amino acids. Trimming cost V 4 bases and J 7 bases, with 7 bases left between them. This CDR3 reads CASSLGIGELFF. The CDR3 DNA is TGTGCCAGCAGTTTGGGTATCGGGGAGCTGTTTTTT.

The chain combines TRBV19 with TRBJ1-5, with D unclear. There are 14 residues in the CDR3. Per germline, CDR1 LNHDA and CDR2 SQIVND (reference sequence). V gave up 3 bases and J gave up 3 bases, with 9 bases separating them. This chain's CDR3 is CASSINGNNQPQHF. The DNA of the CDR3 is TGTGCCAGTAGTATTAATGGTAACAATCAGCCCCAGCATTTT. The entire variable domain, with the rest obtained from reference TRBV19 and TRBJ1-5, is as follows: DGGITQSPKYLFRKEGQNVTLSCEQNLNHDAMYWYRQDPGQGLRLIYYSQIVNDFQKGDIAEGYSVSREKKESFPLTVTSAQKNPTAFYLCASSINGNNQPQHFGDGTRLSIL.

The chain employs TRBV11-1 and TRBJ2-7, with a weak D call TRBD2 (5 bases). The J call is uncertain, as TRBJ2-5 better fits the DNA end. Germline CDR1 SGHAT, CDR2 FQDESV (reference sequence). This CDR3 region has 14 residues. The chain's CDR3 is CASSRLANQETQYF. The CDR3 DNA sequence: TGTGCCAGCAGCCGTCTAGCTAACCAAGAGACCCAGTACTTC.

The count of this clone is one. This is likely an artifact of a read error, given a far larger clone one base away. Other nucleotide sequences in the sample specify the same CDR3. The chain has TRBV2 and TRBJ2-7; 12 bases are a match to TRBD2. Germline V gene sequence: CDR1 SNHLY, CDR2 FYNNEI. V shed 4 bases, J shed 2 bases, and the junction held 6 bases outside the gene matches. The CDR3 covers 16 residues. The CDR3 sequence: CASSGTSGTLPYEQYF. CDR3 nucleotide sequence: TGTGCCAGCAGTGGGACTAGCGGGACACTCCCCTACGAGCAGTACTTC. Combining the CDR3 with reference TRBV2 and TRBJ2-7 gives the whole variable domain EPEVTQTPSHQVTQMGQEVILRCVPISNHLYFYWYRQILGQKVEFLVSFYNNEISEKSEIFDDQFSVERPDGSNFTLKIRSTKLEDSAMYFCASSGTSGTLPYEQYFGPGTRLTVT.

This chain connects TRBV28 to TRBJ2-7; 7 bases align to TRBD2. Germline assignment: CDR1 MDHEN and CDR2 SYDVKM. The CDR3 is 16 amino acids. Unmatched junction bases numbered 8, after V lost 3 bases and J lost 0 bases. The CDR3 DNA sequence: TGTGCCAGCAGTTTTGCTAGGGACTACATCTCCTACGAGCAGTACTTC. This codes for CASSFARDYISYEQYF.

The J gene is TRBJ2-5, the V gene TRBV7-3, with D possibly being TRBD1 or TRBD2 (5 bases each). CDR3 size: 15 residues. Germline CDR1 and CDR2: SGHTA and FQGTGA. Trimming took off 4 bases at V and 4 bases at J, with 16 bases between the two ends. The CDR3 DNA reads as TGTGCCAGCAGCTCCCGGGGCACTGGGGGAGAGACCCAGTACTTC. Protein: CASSSRGTGGETQYF.

The chain combines TRBV7-9 with TRBJ1-1; TRBD1 agrees at 12 bases. The CDR3 has 14 residues. J gave up 4 bases and V 6 bases, and 3 bases lay outside the gene matches. Germline CDR1 SEHNR, CDR2 FQNEAQ (reference sequence). This CDR3 is CASRPGQGATEAFF. CDR3 nucleotides: TGTGCCAGCAGACCGGGACAGGGGGCCACTGAAGCTTTCTTT.

The gene calls are TRBV5-1 and TRBJ2-2; unclear D gene. This CDR3 has 14 amino acids. Germline CDR1 reads SGHRS; CDR2 reads YFSETQ. V gave up 6 bases and J gave up 2 bases, with 11 bases separating them. The CDR3 DNA sequence: TGCGCCAGCATGCTCCCAACAAACACCGGGGAGCTGTTTTTT. This translates into CASMLPTNTGELFF. Complete variable domain (other parts from reference TRBV5-1 and TRBJ2-2): KAGVTQTPRYLIKTRGQQVTLSCSPISGHRSVSWYQQTPGQGLQFLFEYFSETQRNKGNFPGRFSGRQFSNSRSEMNVSTLELGDSALYLCASMLPTNTGELFFGEGSRLTVL.

The V call is TRBV7-3, the J call TRBJ1-4, with D hard to call. In germline, CDR1 is SGHTA, CDR2 FQGTGA. The CDR3 runs 18 residues. The V end lost 4 bases, the J end lost 8 bases, and 26 bases lay between the germline ends. CDR3 nucleotide sequence: TGTGCCAGCAGCTACGTACCCCGGTTTTACCCCGGAGGGGAAAAACTGTTTTTT. This codes for CASSYVPRFYPGGEKLFF.

As regards this clone: This likely reflects a read error, since a far larger clone is one base away. This CDR3 reads CASSPAGGAFYEQYF. The DNA of the CDR3 is TGTGCCAGCTCACCAGCGGGAGGGGCCTTCTACGAGCAGTACTTC. The rearrangement joins TRBV18 to TRBJ2-7; the match to TRBD2 covers 9 bases. The CDR3 runs 15 residues. V gave up 2 bases and J gave up 3 bases; unmatched junction bases: 5. The germline V gene encodes CDR1 KGHSH and CDR2 LQKENI.